This T cell receptor beta chain stems from a study of cytomegalovirus exposure and HLA in healthy donors. Broader study findings: Differences between HLA loci emerged in a later analysis of TCR association rates, with DRB1 most and HLA-C fewest. Both high specificity and high sensitivity reportedly marked the classifier's diagnosis of cytomegalovirus status.

This clone was seen just once. Its antigen is not known. The study ran its PCR with 60 Vbeta and 13 Jbeta primers. Libraries were prepared by immunoSEQ multiplex PCR; TCRdb keeps only in-frame clonotypes and omits some of them. Among more than 150,000 clones listed, over 70% were seen once. Source material: PBMCs. The clonotype comes from a man aged 45-60 years in good health and CMV-seropositive.

DNA of the CDR3: TGTGCCATCAGTCACCGGGACAGTAACACTGAAGCTTTCTTT. It translates to CAISHRDSNTEAFF. This rearrangement joins TRBV10-3 to TRBJ1-1; TRBD1 agrees at 7 bases. The CDR3 covers 14 residues. With 5 bases clipped from V and 2 bases from J, the junction kept 5 bases outside the gene matches. CDR1 ENHRY and CDR2 SYGVKD come from the germline V gene.